The TCR beta chain described here comes from a study of cytomegalovirus exposure and HLA in healthy donors. Whole-study context: It was reported in a later analysis that the same platform had been used for the roughly 110 validation repertoires as for the roughly 710 first-cohort repertoires.

Clones were sequenced by immunoSEQ multiplex PCR, and TCRdb holds only the in-frame ones, with some missing. Here the sample spans approximately 120,000 clones, about 93% being singletons. CDR1 and CDR2 (germline): SGHTA, FQGNSA. The CDR3 is 16 residues long. Trimming removed 5 bases from V and 4 bases from J, with 20 bases in between. Overall study findings and caveats: Overall, about 160 TCR beta chains were annotated as cytomegalovirus-associated.

Concerning this clone: Its antigen remains unknown.

The donors were part of the roughly 130-subject validation cohort, which stood apart from the roughly 680-subject first cohort. V and J are TRBV7-2 and TRBJ1-1; weak D call: TRBD1 (6 bases). This TCR was recovered from a woman between 18 and 29 years old in good health and CMV-seronegative. The sequenced material came from PBMCs. CDR3: CASSTYRVSRSTEAFF. In DNA, the CDR3 is TGTGCCAGCAGCACCTACAGGGTTTCGAGAAGCACTGAAGCTTTCTTT.